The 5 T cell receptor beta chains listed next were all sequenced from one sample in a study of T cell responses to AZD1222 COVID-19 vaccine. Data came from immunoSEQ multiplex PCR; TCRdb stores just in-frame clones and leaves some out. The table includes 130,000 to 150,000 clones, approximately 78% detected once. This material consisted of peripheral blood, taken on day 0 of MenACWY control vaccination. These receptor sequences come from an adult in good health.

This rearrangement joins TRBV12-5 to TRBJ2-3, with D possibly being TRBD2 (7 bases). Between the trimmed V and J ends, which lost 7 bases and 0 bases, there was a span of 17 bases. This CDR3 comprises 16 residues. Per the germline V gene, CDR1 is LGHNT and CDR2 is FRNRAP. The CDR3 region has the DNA TGTGCTAGTGCCTTAGGGGGGGTGATGAGCACAGATACGCAGTATTTT. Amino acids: CASALGGVMSTDTQYF.

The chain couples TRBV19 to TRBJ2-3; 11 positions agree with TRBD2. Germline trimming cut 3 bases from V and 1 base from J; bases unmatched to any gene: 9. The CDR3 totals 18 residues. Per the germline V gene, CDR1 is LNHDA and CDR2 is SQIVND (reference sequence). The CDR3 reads CASSITSGGSGGTDTQYF. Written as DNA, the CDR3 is TGTGCCAGTAGTATTACTAGCGGGGGCTCGGGGGGCACAGATACGCAGTATTTT.

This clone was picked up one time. The CDR3 reads CASSVWTNNEQFF. For the CDR3, the DNA is TGTGCCAGCAGCGTTTGGACGAACAATGAGCAGTTCTTC. The rearrangement links TRBV9 to TRBJ2-1; no clear D. CDR1 and CDR2 (germline): SGDLS, YYNGEE. The CDR3 extends over 13 amino acids. The V and J ends lost 2 bases and 5 bases respectively, with 8 bases between them.

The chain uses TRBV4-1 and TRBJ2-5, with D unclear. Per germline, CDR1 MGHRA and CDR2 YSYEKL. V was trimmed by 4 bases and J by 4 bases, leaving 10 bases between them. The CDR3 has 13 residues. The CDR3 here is CASSRDLRETQYF. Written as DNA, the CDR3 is TGCGCCAGCAGCCGTGACCTAAGAGAGACCCAGTACTTC.

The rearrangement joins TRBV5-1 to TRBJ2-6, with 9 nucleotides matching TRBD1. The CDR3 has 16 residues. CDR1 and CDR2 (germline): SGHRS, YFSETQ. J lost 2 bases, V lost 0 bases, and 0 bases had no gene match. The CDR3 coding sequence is TGCGCCAGCAGCTTGGGACAGGGGGCTGGGGCCAACGTCCTGACTTTC. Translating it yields CASSLGQGAGANVLTF.